One and the same sample provided the 21 T cell receptor beta chains below, sequenced in a study of blood T cell repertoires in COVID-19. Profiled with immunoSEQ multiplex PCR; TCRdb holds only in-frame clones, not every one. The sample includes approximately 200,000 clones, approximately 84% seen only once; the top ten take 1.5% to 2%. Sequenced input: peripheral blood. All receptors come from a man in his forties with active or convalescent COVID-19.

The chain joins TRBV5-4 to TRBJ2-2, with TRBD2 matching 11 bases. The ends lost 1 base at V and 6 bases at J; junction bases unmatched: 5. This CDR3 is built from 16 residues. Germline lookup yields CDR1 SGHNT and CDR2 YYREEE (reference sequence). The CDR3 is CASSLQLAGGPGELFF. DNA of the CDR3: TGTGCCAGCAGCTTGCAATTAGCGGGGGGGCCCGGGGAGCTGTTTTTT.

About this clone: An end of the junction differs from the germline gene, which may be a read error. The chain employs TRBV7-3 and TRBJ1-1; no definite D call. This CDR3 comprises 14 residues. Germline V lookup: CDR1 SGHTA, CDR2 FQGTGA. In DNA form, the CDR3 reads TGTGCCAGCAGGTTAACGGGCCCGAACACTGAAGCTTTCTTT. Translation gives CASRLTGPNTEAFF.

The genes are TRBV6-1 and TRBJ2-1; 13 bases align to TRBD2. The CDR3 covers 17 residues. J lost 0 bases, V lost 3 bases, and 2 bases had no gene match. Germline CDR1 is MNHNS and CDR2 is SASEGT. The CDR3: CASSDRLAGGSYNEQFF. The DNA for the CDR3 is TGTGCCAGCAGTGATCGACTAGCGGGAGGCTCCTACAATGAGCAGTTCTTC.

The J gene is TRBJ1-5, the V gene TRBV28, with TRBD1 matching 7 bases. In germline, CDR1 is MDHEN, CDR2 SYDVKM. With 6 bases clipped from V and 4 bases from J, the junction kept 12 bases outside the gene matches. This CDR3 region has 16 residues. The CDR3 sequence: CASSRPRQGWNQPQHF. The CDR3 DNA is TGTGCCAGCAGCCGCCCCAGACAGGGTTGGAATCAGCCCCAGCATTTT.

The V and J genes are TRBV6-6 and TRBJ2-1, with TRBD2 identical over 8 bases. This CDR3 spans 14 amino acids. Germline V gives CDR1 MNHNY, CDR2 SVGAGI (reference sequence). Trimming took 5 bases from V and 0 from J; bases not matched to a gene: 0. CDR3 loop: CASSSGSSYNEQFF. The CDR3 DNA reads as TGTGCCAGCAGTAGCGGGAGCTCCTACAATGAGCAGTTCTTC.

The chain carries TRBV28 and TRBJ2-5, with D maybe TRBD2 (5 bases). V gave up 6 bases and J gave up 2 bases, with 13 bases separating them. Per germline, CDR1 MDHEN and CDR2 SYDVKM. CDR3 size: 14 residues. CDR3 coding DNA: TGTGCCAGCAGCGTCCGCTCGGGACAAGAGACCCAGTACTTC. It encodes CASSVRSGQETQYF. Combining the CDR3 with reference TRBV28 and TRBJ2-5 gives the whole variable domain DVKVTQSSRYLVKRTGEKVFLECVQDMDHENMFWYRQDPGLGLRLIYFSYDVKMKEKGDIPEGYSVSREKKERFSLILESASTNQTSMYLCASSVRSGQETQYFGPGTRLLVL.

The chain links TRBV7-9 to TRBJ2-1, with TRBD2 matching over 8 bases. This CDR3 is built from 15 residues. V was clipped by 4 bases and J by 3 bases; unmatched bases: 5. The germline gives CDR1 SEHNR, CDR2 FQNEAQ (reference sequence). The CDR3 loop is CASSYSGMGYNEQFF. As DNA, the CDR3 is TGTGCCAGCAGCTATAGCGGGATGGGCTACAATGAGCAGTTCTTC.

With respect to this clone: This sample includes further DNA sequences coding for the same CDR3. The gene calls are TRBV7-9 and TRBJ2-5; 9 bases map to TRBD1. The V and J ends lost 3 bases and 1 base, in that order; junction bases with no gene match: 3. This CDR3 has 15 residues. CDR1 and CDR2 from the germline V gene are SEHNR and FQNEAQ (reference sequence). The CDR3 region is CASSLGTGLQETQYF. DNA of the CDR3: TGTGCCAGCAGCTTGGGGACAGGGCTCCAAGAGACCCAGTACTTC.

V is TRBV30 and J is TRBJ1-6; D ambiguous. This CDR3 is 16 amino acids long. V was shortened by 3 bases and J by 7 bases, with 19 bases between the two germline ends. The germline V gene has CDR1 GTSNPN and CDR2 SVGIG (reference sequence). The DNA of the CDR3 is TGTGCCTGGAGCCCCTTTGGGCAGGCCACCAATTCACCCCTCCACTTT. It translates to CAWSPFGQATNSPLHF.

This chain joins TRBV6-5 and TRBJ2-7, with a possible D match to TRBD2 (5 bases). The CDR3 contains 12 residues. Looked up from germline, CDR1 is MNHEY and CDR2 is SVGAGI. The V and J ends lost 2 bases and 6 bases respectively, with 8 bases between them. CDR3: CASSYAGLEQYF. CDR3 DNA sequence: TGTGCCAGCAGTTACGCAGGACTCGAGCAGTACTTC.

This clone has only a few counts. V is TRBV28 and J is TRBJ1-1, with D uncertain. The CDR3 length is 13 residues. Germline V gene lookup returns CDR1 MDHEN and CDR2 SYDVKM. The V and J ends lost 2 bases and 5 bases respectively, with 9 bases between them. The CDR3 DNA reads as TGTGCCAGCAGTTTAGGTTGGAGGACTGAAGCTTTCTTT. This gives the protein CASSLGWRTEAFF.

The CDR3 bases are TGTGCCAGCAGTTTATACACGACAGGGGAAGTGGATACGCAGTATTTT. Amino acids: CASSLYTTGEVDTQYF. V is TRBV28 and J is TRBJ2-3, with 8 bases that match TRBD1. V lost 1 base and J lost 6; bases outside the gene matches: 9. This CDR3 is 16 amino acids long. Per germline, CDR1 MDHEN and CDR2 SYDVKM.

This clone appeared once. The genes are TRBV7-9 and TRBJ2-2; D call uncertain. CDR1 is SEHNR and CDR2 is FQNEAQ in the germline V gene (reference sequence). Trimming removed 4 bases from V and 14 bases from J, with 8 bases in between. This CDR3 is 10 amino acids long. The CDR3 DNA follows: TGTGCCAGCAGCTCCAACTCTCTGTTTTTT. Its translation is CASSSNSLFF.

Only one count was recorded for this clone. The J gene is TRBJ1-4, the V gene TRBV18, with no clear D. This CDR3 comprises 16 residues. V lost 4 bases, J lost 0 bases, and 12 bases lay in between. Germline CDR1 and CDR2: KGHSH and LQKENI. CDR3 region: CASSQNFKATNEKLFF. CDR3 bases: TGTGCCAGCTCACAGAACTTCAAAGCAACTAATGAAAAACTGTTTTTT.

J is TRBJ1-2 and V is TRBV27; D unclear. Trimming cost V 4 bases and J 2 bases, with 17 bases left between them. Germline CDR1 reads MNHEY; CDR2 reads SMNVEV (reference sequence). CDR3 length equals 16 residues. The CDR3 nucleotides are TGTGCCAGCAGTTCCCCTCTTACGACACCAAACTATGGCTACACCTTC. Translated, it gives CASSSPLTTPNYGYTF.

The chain uses TRBV2 and TRBJ2-4; tentative D call: TRBD2 (6 bases). V was trimmed by 6 bases and J by 9 bases, leaving 24 bases between them. This CDR3 is built from 16 residues. Germline V lookup: CDR1 SNHLY, CDR2 FYNNEI. This CDR3 is CASRRQQASQGGIQYF. CDR3 in DNA: TGTGCCAGCAGGCGTCAACAGGCGTCCCAGGGAGGCATTCAGTACTTC.

The V call is TRBV24-1, the J call TRBJ2-2; D is unresolved. V shed 6 bases and J shed 0 bases, with 13 bases lying between them. This CDR3 spans 16 amino acids. CDR1 and CDR2 (germline): KGHDR, SFDVKD. This CDR3 is CATSRAFPSNTGELFF. For the CDR3, the DNA is TGTGCCACCAGTCGAGCGTTTCCGTCGAACACCGGGGAGCTGTTTTTT.

This chain's CDR3 is CASSPPFVAGGRNEQFF. The CDR3 bases are TGTGCCAGCTCACCACCGTTTGTGGCTGGGGGCCGCAATGAGCAGTTCTTC. This sequence joins TRBV18 and TRBJ2-1; weak D call: TRBD1 (6 bases). The germline V gene encodes CDR1 KGHSH and CDR2 LQKENI. There are 17 residues in the CDR3. V lost 0 bases to trimming and J lost 6 bases, with 18 bases between them.

The chain is built from TRBV24-1 and TRBJ2-7; TRBD1 aligns across 8 bases. The germline CDR1 and CDR2 sequences are KGHDR and SFDVKD. This CDR3 spans 16 amino acids. The junction had 10 bases not matched to a gene; V was cut back by 3 bases and J by 4 bases. The CDR3 nucleotides read TGTGCCACCAGTGATCCGACGACAGGGGAGGATTACGAGCAGTACTTC. Translated: CATSDPTTGEDYEQYF.

The chain employs TRBV18 and TRBJ1-5; D gene unclear. CDR1 and CDR2 from the germline V gene are KGHSH and LQKENI. Trimming pared 4 bases from V and 4 bases from J, leaving 11 bases between. CDR3 size: 14 residues. CDR3 region: CASSHRGENQPQHF. DNA of the CDR3: TGTGCCAGCTCACACCGGGGAGAAAATCAGCCCCAGCATTTT. Combining the CDR3 with reference TRBV18 and TRBJ1-5 gives the whole variable domain NAGVMQNPRHLVRRRGQEARLRCSPMKGHSHVYWYRQLPEEGLKFMVYLQKENIIDESGMPKERFSAEFPKEGPSILRIQQVVRGDSAAYFCASSHRGENQPQHFGDGTRLSIL.

The chain combines TRBV7-2 with TRBJ2-3; possible D gene TRBD2, 6 bases. V shed 5 bases and J shed 3 bases, with 12 bases lying between them. This CDR3 comprises 14 residues. Germline V gene data show CDR1 as SGHTA and CDR2 as FQGNSA. The CDR3 loop reads CASSVGTATDTQYF. CDR3 coding DNA: TGTGCCAGCAGCGTGGGGACTGCTACAGATACGCAGTATTTT. Together with reference TRBV7-2 and TRBJ2-3, the CDR3 gives the full variable domain: GAGVSQSPSNKVTEKGKDVELRCDPISGHTALYWYRQSLGQGLEFLIYFQGNSAPDKSGLPSDRFSAERTGGSVSTLTIQRTQQEDSAVYLCASSVGTATDTQYFGPGTRLTVL.